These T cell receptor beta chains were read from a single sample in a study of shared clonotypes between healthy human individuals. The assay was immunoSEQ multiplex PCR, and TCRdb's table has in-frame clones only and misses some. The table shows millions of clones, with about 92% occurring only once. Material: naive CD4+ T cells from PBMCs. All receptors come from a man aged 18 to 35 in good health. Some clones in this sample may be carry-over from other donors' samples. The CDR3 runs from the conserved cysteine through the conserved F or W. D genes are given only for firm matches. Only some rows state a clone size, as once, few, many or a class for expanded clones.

CASSSREAQETQYF	TGCGCCAGCAGCTCGCGGGAGGCCCAAGAGACCCAGTACTTC	TRBJ2-5	TRBV4-1	once	TRBD2
CASSLGPTVDYYEQYF	TGTGCCAGCAGCTTAGGACCAACTGTTGACTACTACGAGCAGTACTTC	TRBJ2-7	TRBV11-2	-	-
CASSIGGSNQPQHF	TGTGCCAGCAGTATTGGGGGGAGCAATCAGCCCCAGCATTTT	TRBJ1-5	TRBV6-1	once	-
CAISGSISGTGYSGANVLTF	TGTGCCATCAGTGGGTCAATTTCTGGGACGGGGTACTCTGGGGCCAACGTCCTGACTTTC	TRBJ2-6	TRBV10-3	-	-
CASSYRPETWTGGRGEQFF	TGTGCCAGCAGCTACCGGCCTGAGACCTGGACAGGGGGCCGTGGTGAGCAGTTCTTC	TRBJ2-1	TRBV7-9	-	TRBD1
CAWSRGRDYEQYF	TGTGCCTGGAGTCGGGGGCGGGACTACGAGCAGTACTTC	TRBJ2-7	TRBV30	-	-
CASGPRETLGPGYTF	TGTGCTAGTGGTCCTCGGGAGACCTTGGGTCCTGGCTACACCTTC	TRBJ1-2	TRBV12-5	-	-
CASSLTGGEQYF	TGTGCCAGCAGCTTAACTGGAGGTGAGCAGTACTTC	TRBJ2-7	TRBV7-8	-	-
CASSLTGTSDYNEQFF	TGCGCCAGCAGCTTGACCGGGACTAGCGACTACAATGAGCAGTTCTTC	TRBJ2-1	TRBV5-1	-	TRBD2
CATSRSRLLAPDNEQFF	TGTGCCACCAGCAGATCCCGGTTACTAGCTCCCGACAATGAGCAGTTCTTC	TRBJ2-1	TRBV15	-	-
CASSQAAGTSGDYEQYF	TGCGCCAGCAGCCAAGCCGCCGGGACTAGCGGAGACTACGAGCAGTACTTC	TRBJ2-7	TRBV4-3	-	TRBD2
CASRGYRAYNTDTQYF	TGTGCCAGCAGGGGGTACAGGGCCTACAACACAGATACGCAGTATTTT	TRBJ2-3	TRBV2	-	-
CSVSRDRAYEQYF	TGCAGCGTTTCCCGGGACAGGGCCTACGAGCAGTACTTC	TRBJ2-7	TRBV29-1	once	TRBD1
CASSPLQGGLIHTEAFF	TGTGCCAGCAGCCCCTTACAGGGAGGGTTGATTCACACTGAAGCTTTCTTT	TRBJ1-1	TRBV7-9	-	-
CASSVAGLHYNEQFF	TGTGCCAGCAGCGTGGCTGGGCTCCACTACAATGAGCAGTTCTTC	TRBJ2-1	TRBV9	-	-
CAWGQGRRQNTEAFF	TGTGCCTGGGGACAGGGAAGGCGGCAGAACACTGAAGCTTTCTTT	TRBJ1-1	TRBV30	-	TRBD1
CASSADSNQPQHF	TGTGCCAGCAGCGCGGATTCAAATCAGCCCCAGCATTTT	TRBJ1-5	TRBV2	-	-
CASRAGRDVPAKNIQYF	TGTGCCAGCAGGGCCGGCAGGGATGTCCCGGCCAAAAACATTCAGTACTTC	TRBJ2-4	TRBV6-8	-	-
CASSPQAGTNTGELFF	TGTGCCAGCAGCCCCCAAGCTGGAACCAACACCGGGGAGCTGTTTTTT	TRBJ2-2	TRBV7-6	-	-
CASSESQGAVNTEAFF	TGCGCCAGCAGTGAGTCTCAGGGGGCAGTGAACACTGAAGCTTTCTTT	TRBJ1-1	TRBV10-1	-	TRBD1
CASSPRTAAETQYF	TGTGCCAGTAGTCCCAGGACCGCAGCAGAGACCCAGTACTTC	TRBJ2-5	TRBV19	-	-
CASRPWAGQETQYF	TGTGCCAGCAGACCCTGGGCAGGGCAAGAGACCCAGTACTTC	TRBJ2-5	TRBV6-5	-	-
CASRLAGGRTDTQYF	TGTGCCAGCAGGTTAGCGGGAGGGCGCACAGATACGCAGTATTTT	TRBJ2-3	TRBV28	once	TRBD2
CASSLSGGGASGELFF	TGTGCCAGCAGTTTATCGGGCGGTGGGGCGTCCGGGGAGCTGTTTTTT	TRBJ2-2	TRBV28	-	-
CSATGQNPGGEKLFF	TGCAGCGCGACGGGACAGAACCCCGGTGGGGAAAAACTGTTTTTT	TRBJ1-4	TRBV29-1	-	TRBD1
CASSPAGRTPNTEAFF	TGTGCCAGCTCACCAGCGGGCAGGACGCCCAACACTGAAGCTTTCTTT	TRBJ1-1	TRBV18	-	-
CALGEPNQPQHF	TGTGCCCTGGGGGAGCCGAATCAGCCCCAGCATTTT	TRBJ1-5	TRBV30	once	-
CASSHPGPGAGNYGYTF	TGTGCCAGCAGCCATCCTGGGCCAGGGGCCGGTAACTATGGCTACACCTTC	TRBJ1-2	TRBV11-2	-	-
CSVGEMNYGYTF	TGCAGCGTTGGAGAGATGAACTATGGCTACACCTTC	TRBJ1-2	TRBV29-1	-	-
CSVEGFGIDNEQFF	TGCAGCGTTGAAGGCTTCGGGATTGACAATGAGCAGTTCTTC	TRBJ2-1	TRBV29-1	-	-
CAPRVAGWPVPGELFF	TGTGCCCCGCGGGTGGCGGGATGGCCCGTTCCCGGGGAGCTGTTTTTT	TRBJ2-2	TRBV7-2	-	-
CASSVGGGEQYF	TGTGCCAGCAGTGTCGGAGGGGGGGAGCAGTACTTC	TRBJ2-7	TRBV2	-	-
CASSLGQQNTIYF	TGCGCCAGCAGCTTAGGACAGCAAAACACCATATATTTT	TRBJ1-3	TRBV5-1	-	-
CASSPGTGNQPQHF	TGTGCCAGCAGCCCTGGGACAGGTAATCAGCCCCAGCATTTT	TRBJ1-5	TRBV5-8	-	TRBD1
CASSSTKRGLVTQYF	TGTGCCAGCAGTTCAACCAAACGGGGGCTTGTGACCCAGTACTTC	TRBJ2-5	TRBV27	-	-
CASSPGGRVQETQYF	TGTGCCAGCAGTCCCGGCGGGAGGGTCCAAGAGACCCAGTACTTC	TRBJ2-5	TRBV6-6	-	TRBD2
CASSATGLAKNIQYF	TGTGCCAGCAGCGCCACAGGGTTAGCCAAAAACATTCAGTACTTC	TRBJ2-4	TRBV2	-	-
CAWSVLRTVNFFWDTQYF	TGTGCCTGGAGTGTACTTCGGACAGTTAACTTCTTTTGGGATACGCAGTATTTT	TRBJ2-3	TRBV30	-	-
CASSGDYGTGYGYTF	TGTGCCAGCAGTGGGGACTACGGGACAGGGTATGGCTACACCTTC	TRBJ1-2	TRBV25-1	few	TRBD1
CASSLWVAEGGEQYF	TGTGCCAGCAGCTTGTGGGTAGCGGAGGGCGGCGAGCAGTACTTC	TRBJ2-7	TRBV5-4	-	-
CAISELAGDYNEQFF	TGTGCCATCAGCGAACTAGCGGGGGACTACAATGAGCAGTTCTTC	TRBJ2-1	TRBV10-3	-	TRBD2
CASSLAGGGETQYF	TGTGCCAGCAGCTTAGCCGGGGGAGGGGAGACCCAGTACTTC	TRBJ2-5	TRBV11-3	-	TRBD2
CASSSLGGGNTEAFF	TGCGCCAGCAGCTCCTTAGGAGGAGGCAACACTGAAGCTTTCTTT	TRBJ1-1	TRBV5-1	-	-
CASSAVRLAHNEQFF	TGCGCCAGCAGCGCTGTAAGACTAGCCCACAATGAGCAGTTCTTC	TRBJ2-1	TRBV4-3	once	TRBD2
CASSSGGQGYSGNTIYF	TGTGCCAGCAGTTCCGGGGGACAGGGCTACTCTGGAAACACCATATATTTT	TRBJ1-3	TRBV28	-	TRBD1
CASTGADSPLHF	TGTGCCAGTACAGGGGCGGATTCACCCCTCCACTTT	TRBJ1-6	TRBV19	-	-
CASSGSGMETQYF	TGTGCCAGCAGTGGATCTGGTATGGAGACCCAGTACTTC	TRBJ2-5	TRBV2	-	-
CASSLTTGNYNEQFF	TGCGCCAGCAGCTTGACCACAGGGAACTACAATGAGCAGTTCTTC	TRBJ2-1	TRBV5-1	-	-
CASAGNYGYTF	TGTGCCAGCGCCGGGAACTATGGCTACACCTTC	TRBJ1-2	TRBV28	-	-
CAWSPKDDLNQPQHF	TGTGCCTGGAGTCCGAAGGACGACCTCAATCAGCCCCAGCATTTT	TRBJ1-5	TRBV30	-	-
CASSRTIVSMRDTEAFF	TGCGCCAGCAGCCGCACGATTGTTAGCATGCGGGACACTGAAGCTTTCTTT	TRBJ1-1	TRBV4-1	once	-
CAWSPGGGRTYEQYF	TGTGCCTGGAGCCCGGGGGGGGGTCGAACCTACGAGCAGTACTTC	TRBJ2-7	TRBV30	-	TRBD2
CASSLGADRNQPQHF	TGTGCCAGCAGTTTAGGGGCTGACAGAAATCAGCCCCAGCATTTT	TRBJ1-5	TRBV28	-	-
CASKLAEPSVSYEQYF	TGTGCCAGCAAGCTAGCGGAACCCTCAGTTTCCTACGAGCAGTACTTC	TRBJ2-7	TRBV5-4	-	TRBD2
CASSPTDGDTEAFF	TGTGCCAGCTCACCAACGGACGGTGACACTGAAGCTTTCTTT	TRBJ1-1	TRBV18	once	-